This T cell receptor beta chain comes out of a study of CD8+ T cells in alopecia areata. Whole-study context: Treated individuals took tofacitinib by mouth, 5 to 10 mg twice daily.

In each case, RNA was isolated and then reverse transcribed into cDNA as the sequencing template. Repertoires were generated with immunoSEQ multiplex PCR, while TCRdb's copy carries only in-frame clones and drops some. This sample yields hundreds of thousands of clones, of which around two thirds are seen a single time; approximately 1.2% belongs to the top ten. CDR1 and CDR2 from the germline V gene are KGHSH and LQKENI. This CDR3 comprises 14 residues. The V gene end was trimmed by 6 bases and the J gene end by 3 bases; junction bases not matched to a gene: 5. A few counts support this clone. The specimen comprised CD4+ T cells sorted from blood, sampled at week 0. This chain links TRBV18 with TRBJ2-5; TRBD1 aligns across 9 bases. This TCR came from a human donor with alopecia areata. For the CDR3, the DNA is TGTGCCAGCTCTCGACGACAGGGGGAAGAGACCCAGTACTTC. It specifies CASSRRQGEETQYF. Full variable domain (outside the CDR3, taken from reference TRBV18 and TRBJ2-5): NAGVMQNPRHLVRRRGQEARLRCSPMKGHSHVYWYRQLPEEGLKFMVYLQKENIIDESGMPKERFSAEFPKEGPSILRIQQVVRGDSAAYFCASSRRQGEETQYFGPGTRLLVL.